This T cell receptor beta chain was recovered during a study of early T cells in non-severe SARS-CoV-2 infection. Study at large: Bulk RNA taken from unsorted whole blood was sequenced, leaving chains unpaired. General study points: Private and CD4 specificities were missed by VDJdb matching, which favored anti-spike CD8 responses.

The protocol attached unique molecular identifiers to individual cDNA molecules. Each CDR3 protein gets one entry after TCRdb re-called the 5' RACE reads with MiXCR. Among around 47,000 distinct CDR3 sequences listed, approximately 11% were seen once. This clonotype was counted many times. The antigen is undetermined. V lost 6 bases, J lost 10 bases, and 15 bases lay in between. The CDR3 sequence is 11 residues long. Germline values: CDR1 SQVTM, CDR2 ANQGSEA. The chain joins TRBV29-1 to TRBJ1-1; D remains ambiguous. The receptor was derived from an adult who was a healthcare worker with PCR-confirmed SARS-CoV-2 infection or an uninfected control (not recorded which). The specimen sequenced was whole blood. Here the CDR3 reads CSVDEGPRAFF. The CDR3 nucleotides are TGCAGCGTCGACGAAGGGCCGAGAGCTTTCTTT.